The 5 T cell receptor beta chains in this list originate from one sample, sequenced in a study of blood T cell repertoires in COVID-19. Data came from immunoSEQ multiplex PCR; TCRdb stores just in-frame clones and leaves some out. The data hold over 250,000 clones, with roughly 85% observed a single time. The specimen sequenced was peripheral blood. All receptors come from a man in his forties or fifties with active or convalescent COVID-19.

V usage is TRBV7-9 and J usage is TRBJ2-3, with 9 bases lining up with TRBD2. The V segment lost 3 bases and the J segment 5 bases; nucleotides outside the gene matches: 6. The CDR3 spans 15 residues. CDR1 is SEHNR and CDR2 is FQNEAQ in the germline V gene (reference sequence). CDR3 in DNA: TGTGCCAGCAGCTTCCGCGGGAGGGCCGGAGATACGCAGTATTTT. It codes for CASSFRGRAGDTQYF.

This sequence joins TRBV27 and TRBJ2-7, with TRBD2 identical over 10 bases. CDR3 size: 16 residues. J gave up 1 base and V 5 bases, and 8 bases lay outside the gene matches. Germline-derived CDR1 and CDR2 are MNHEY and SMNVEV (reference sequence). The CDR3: CASSPSGGDSSYEQYF. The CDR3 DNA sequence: TGTGCCAGCAGTCCAAGCGGGGGGGACAGTTCCTACGAGCAGTACTTC.

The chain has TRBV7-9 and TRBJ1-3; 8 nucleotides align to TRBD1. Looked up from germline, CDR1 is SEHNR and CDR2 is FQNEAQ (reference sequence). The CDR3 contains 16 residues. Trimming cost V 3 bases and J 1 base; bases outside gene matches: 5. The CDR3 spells CASSFGQGLSGNTIYF. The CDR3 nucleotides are TGTGCCAGCAGCTTTGGACAGGGCCTTTCTGGAAACACCATATATTTT.

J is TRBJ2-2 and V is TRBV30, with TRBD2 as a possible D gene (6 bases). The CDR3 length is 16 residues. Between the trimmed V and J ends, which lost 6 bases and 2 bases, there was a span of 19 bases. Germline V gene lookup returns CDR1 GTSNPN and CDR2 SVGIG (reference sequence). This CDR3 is CACLRPGTRNTGELFF. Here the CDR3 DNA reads TGTGCCTGCCTAAGACCCGGGACTCGAAACACCGGGGAGCTGTTTTTT.

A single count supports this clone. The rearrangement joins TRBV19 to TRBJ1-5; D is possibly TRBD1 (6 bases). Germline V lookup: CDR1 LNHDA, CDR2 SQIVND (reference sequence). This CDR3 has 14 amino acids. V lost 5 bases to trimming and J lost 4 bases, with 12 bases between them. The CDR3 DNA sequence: TGTGCCAGTAGTTCTCACAGGGTTAATCAGCCCCAGCATTTT. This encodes CASSSHRVNQPQHF.